The T cell receptor (beta chain) under discussion was sequenced for a study of shared clonotypes between healthy human individuals. About the study: For every donor, three CD4 naive, three CD4 memory, two CD8 naive and one CD8 memory plates were used.

Study-level results: Despite large depth, sorted-subset datasets appeared incompletely sequenced. Larger estimated richness was generally recorded for naive subsets relative to memory subsets.

A remark on this clone: Its antigen is not known. One end of the junction varies from germline; a read error may be responsible. Other DNA sequences in the same sample also yield this CDR3.

CD4+ cell separation produced CD45RA+ naive and CD45RA-negative memory subsets. Germline-derived CDR1 and CDR2 are KGHSH and LQKENI. This CDR3 has 15 amino acids. TCRdb keeps only in-frame clones here, not all; method: immunoSEQ multiplex PCR. The sample includes about 990,000 clones, approximately 80% of them seen just once. Sequencing was carried out using memory CD4+ T cells from PBMCs. Subset given: CD45RA-negative fraction. The chain uses TRBV18 and TRBJ2-1, with D possibly TRBD2 on 5 matching bases. The receptor's source is a man between 18 and 29 years old in good health. Some clones in this sample may be carry-over from other donors' samples. The CDR3 sequence is CASSPLTGSYNEQFF. CDR3 nucleotides: TGTGCCAGCTCACCCCTGACGGGATCCTATAATGAGCAGTTCTTC. Variable domain in full (rest from reference TRBV18 and TRBJ2-1): NAGVMQNPRHLVRRRGQEARLRCSPMKGHSHVYWYRQLPEEGLKFMVYLQKENIIDESGMPKERFSAEFPKEGPSILRIQQVVRGDSAAYFCASSPLTGSYNEQFFGPGTRLTVL.